The clone carrying this TCR beta chain was observed at least ten times. The target antigen is unknown. With V trimmed by 0 bases and J by 2 bases, 7 bases remained unmatched. Germline V gene sequence: CDR1 LGHNA, CDR2 YNFKEQ. This CDR3 is 17 amino acids long. This record belongs to a study of spatial heterogeneity in lung cancer. One entry per CDR3 protein, called by TCRdb with MiXCR from the 5' RACE reads. The sample shows some 11,000 distinct CDR3 sequences, 6.3% of them seen only once. Documented time point: sample taken at primary tumor resection. Study-wide points: In blood, ubiquitous expanded tumor TCRs appeared more at resection than follow-up.

The origin of this receptor is a male donor with early-stage non-small cell lung cancer. The chain recombines TRBV4-2 with TRBJ2-7; 10 positions match TRBD2. The specimen comprised PBMCs, sampled at surgery. The DNA of the CDR3 is TGTGCCAGCAGCCAAGATGCCGGGAGCGGGGGGGCCTACGAGCAGTACTTC. It translates to CASSQDAGSGGAYEQYF.